Sequencing of this TCR beta chain was carried out in a study of regulatory T cells in long-lasting Graves disease. Study results and limitations: Less diverse TCR repertoires were seen in persistent Graves' patients than in newly diagnosed ones. Accuracy could have been hurt by small sample size. Persistent disease preferred TRBV28, TRBJ1-2 and TRBJ2-5.

Comment on this clonotype: Its target is unknown.

Germline V CDR1 and CDR2: DFQATT, SNEGSKA (reference sequence). This CDR3 contains 13 residues. The V gene lost 4 bases and the J gene lost 7 bases, with 16 bases spanning the gap. Time point given: persistent/refractory GD, antithyroid drugs over 5 years with positive TRAb. PBMC RNA was the source of the TCR library. Those enrolled as patients came out of an endocrinology department in Xi'an, China. Relying on iRepertoire HTBI primers and Arm-PCR of CDR3 regions, the team built TCR beta libraries. In TCRdb, the multiplex PCR reads were re-called with MiXCR into one record per CDR3 protein. The table lists more than 650,000 distinct CDR3 sequences, about 32% of them singletons.

The material was peripheral blood mononuclear cells (PBMCs), obtained when the disease was refractory, from a patient treated with antithyroid drugs. V is TRBV20-1 and J is TRBJ1-1; D ambiguous. The receptor comes from a female donor with Graves disease. Here the CDR3 reads CSATKGGPSEAFF. CDR3 coding DNA: TGCAGTGCTACAAAAGGAGGGCCTAGTGAAGCTTTCTTT.